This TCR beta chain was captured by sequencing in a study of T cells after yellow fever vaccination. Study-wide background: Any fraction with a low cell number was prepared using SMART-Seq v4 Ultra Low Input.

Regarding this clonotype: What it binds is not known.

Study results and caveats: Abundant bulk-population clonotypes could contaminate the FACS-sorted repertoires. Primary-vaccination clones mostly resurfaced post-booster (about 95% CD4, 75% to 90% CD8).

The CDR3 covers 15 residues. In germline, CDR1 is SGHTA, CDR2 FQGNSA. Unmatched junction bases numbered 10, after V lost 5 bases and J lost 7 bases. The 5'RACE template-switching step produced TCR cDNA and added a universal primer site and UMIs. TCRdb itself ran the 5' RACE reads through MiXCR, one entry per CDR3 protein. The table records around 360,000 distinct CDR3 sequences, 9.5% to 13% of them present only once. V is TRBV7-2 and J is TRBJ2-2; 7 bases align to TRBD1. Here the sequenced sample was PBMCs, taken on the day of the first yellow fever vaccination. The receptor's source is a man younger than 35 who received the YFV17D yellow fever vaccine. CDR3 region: CASSPPDRVYGELFF. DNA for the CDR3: TGTGCCAGCAGCCCACCCGACAGGGTCTACGGGGAGCTGTTTTTT.